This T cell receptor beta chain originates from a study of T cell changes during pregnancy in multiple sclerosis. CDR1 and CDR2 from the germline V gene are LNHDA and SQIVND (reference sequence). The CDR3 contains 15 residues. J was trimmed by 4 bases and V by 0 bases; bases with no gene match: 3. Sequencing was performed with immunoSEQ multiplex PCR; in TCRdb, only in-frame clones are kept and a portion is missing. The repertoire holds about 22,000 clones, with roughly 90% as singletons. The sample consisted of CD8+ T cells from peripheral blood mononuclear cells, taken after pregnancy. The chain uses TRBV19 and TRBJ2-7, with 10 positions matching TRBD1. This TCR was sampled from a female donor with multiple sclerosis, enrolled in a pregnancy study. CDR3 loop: CASSIDWDRGYEQYF. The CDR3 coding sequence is TGTGCCAGTAGTATAGATTGGGACAGGGGTTACGAGCAGTACTTC.